A single sample gave rise to the 19 T cell receptor beta chains below, sequenced in a study of post-analysis software for immune sequencing data. Study findings and constraints: Roughly 5 TRBV segments, TRBV5-6, TRBV5-1 and TRBV20-1 among them, were found more frequent in patients than controls.

Prepared TCR beta cDNA libraries contained unique molecular identifiers. TCRdb reprocessed the PCR reads via MiXCR and lists one record per CDR3 protein. The table lists around 700,000 distinct CDR3 sequences, around 60% of them singletons. Their recognized antigens are unknown. Specimen: blood. These receptor sequences come from a girl aged 2 to 10 with multiple sclerosis.

The genes are TRBV4-1 and TRBJ2-4, with D possibly being TRBD1 (6 bases). The end of the DNA fits TRBJ2-7 better, so the J call may be wrong. The CDR3 extends over 18 amino acids. The germline V gene has CDR1 MGHRA and CDR2 YSYEKL. CDR3 sequence (DNA): TGCGCCAGCAGCCAAGCCCGAAAGGACGGAAGGGGACACTACGAGCAGTACTTC. Protein sequence: CASSQARKDGRGHYEQYF.

V gene TRBV12-3 or TRBV12-4 combines with J gene TRBJ1-1; D is possibly TRBD1 (6 bases). This CDR3 has 14 amino acids. V lost 7 bases to trimming and J lost 3 bases, with 15 bases between them. CDR3 in DNA: TGTGCCAGCACCCCAGGAGGGGGAGACACTGAAGCTTTCTTT. This codes for CASTPGGGDTEAFF.

This clonotype showed up many times. Germline is not matched at one junction end, which may reflect a read error. The CDR3 coding sequence is TGTGCCAGCAGCTTAGGGACTAGCGGCACAGATACGCAGTATTTT. Protein: CASSLGTSGTDTQYF. The chain has TRBV12-3 or TRBV12-4 and TRBJ2-3, with TRBD2 matching 10 bases. This CDR3 region has 15 residues.

The CDR3 bases are TGTGCCAGCAGTTCCCCAGCAGCGGGAGAGGACAATGAGCAGTTCTTC. Its protein is CASSSPAAGEDNEQFF. The chain employs TRBV28 and TRBJ2-1; TRBD2 matches 8 bases. The V gene's germline CDR1 is MDHEN and CDR2 SYDVKM. The CDR3 runs to 16 residues. The V segment lost 4 bases and the J segment 5 bases; nucleotides outside the gene matches: 10.

The CDR3, as DNA: TGTGCCAGCACTATGACAGGGGGAGTCTCCTACAATGAGCAGTTCTTC. Its protein is CASTMTGGVSYNEQFF. The V call is TRBV6-2 or TRBV6-3, the J call TRBJ2-1, with 9 bases fitting TRBD1. J was trimmed by 0 bases and V by 7 bases; bases with no gene match: 7. Per the germline V gene, CDR1 is MNHEY and CDR2 is SVGEGT. The CDR3 covers 16 residues.

For this clonotype: One junction end does not reproduce the germline sequence, and a read error may be involved. The chain employs TRBV11-1 and TRBJ2-1, with 11 bases lining up with TRBD2. The CDR3 is made up of 14 amino acids. Per germline, CDR1 SGHAT and CDR2 FQDESV (reference sequence). The CDR3 nucleotides are TGTACCAGCAGCTGGGCTAGCGGGAGGAATGAGCAGTTCTTC. Its protein is CTSSWASGRNEQFF.

The chain joins TRBV5-1 to TRBJ2-1; 12 bases align to TRBD2. V was clipped by 2 bases and J by 7 bases; unmatched bases: 13. The CDR3 consists of 18 residues. Germline V gene data show CDR1 as SGHRS and CDR2 as YFSETQ. CDR3: CASSFFPPTSGGGNEQFF. The CDR3 DNA follows: TGCGCCAGCAGCTTTTTCCCTCCGACTAGCGGGGGAGGGAATGAGCAGTTCTTC.

The chain carries TRBV3-1 and TRBJ1-4; D not certain. This CDR3 contains 13 residues. V was trimmed by 4 bases and J by 7 bases, leaving 10 bases between them. CDR1 is LGHDT and CDR2 is YNNKEL in the germline V gene (reference sequence). The CDR3 loop is CASSPDTGEKLFF. As DNA, the CDR3 is TGTGCCAGCAGCCCTGACACGGGTGAAAAACTGTTTTTT.

A word on this clonotype: Given the absence of the conserved phenylalanine or tryptophan at the CDR3 end, a read error is likely. The chain carries TRBV7-3 and TRBJ2-2, with 8 bases identical to TRBD1. CDR3 length: 15 amino acids. J lost 3 bases, V lost 5 bases, and 5 bases had no gene match. The germline gives CDR1 SGHTA, CDR2 FQGTGA. In nucleotides, the CDR3 is TGTGCCAGCAGCCCCGGACAGGGTTACACCGGGGAGCTGTTTGTT. Translated, it gives CASSPGQGYTGELFV.

This clonotype was detected a few times. The rearrangement links TRBV2 to TRBJ2-1; no definite D call. Germline loops: CDR1 SNHLY, CDR2 FYNNEI. V was clipped by 3 bases and J by 10 bases, with 7 bases between them. This CDR3 region has 11 residues. The CDR3 here is CASSDGPEQFF. The CDR3 DNA follows: TGTGCCAGCAGTGATGGGCCGGAGCAGTTCTTC.

The genes are TRBV25-1 and TRBJ1-1; D is unresolved. Trimming took off 4 bases at V and 0 bases at J, with 9 bases between the two ends. CDR1 and CDR2 (germline): MGHDK, SYGVNS. CDR3 length: 14 residues. The CDR3 here is CASSGSLMNTEAFF. The CDR3 nucleotides read TGTGCCAGCAGTGGGAGTCTTATGAACACTGAAGCTTTCTTT.

The chain carries TRBV7-9 and TRBJ2-7; D is uncertain. Per the germline V gene, CDR1 is SEHNR and CDR2 is FQNEAQ (reference sequence). Trimming removed 2 bases at V and 2 bases at J, with 13 bases between. This CDR3 contains 15 residues. In DNA, the CDR3 is TGTGCCAGCAGCTTATCCTCTGGCCAACCCTACGAGCAGTACTTC. Amino acids: CASSLSSGQPYEQYF.

This chain uses TRBV7-9 with TRBJ2-3; D is possibly TRBD2 (6 bases). Germline lookup yields CDR1 SEHNR and CDR2 FQNEAQ (reference sequence). With 3 bases removed from V and 1 base from J, the gap between germline ends came to 14 bases. This CDR3 region has 16 residues. The CDR3 region is CASSFGTLGGTDTQYF. The DNA of the CDR3 is TGTGCCAGCAGCTTCGGGACTCTGGGTGGCACAGATACGCAGTATTTT.

This chain joins TRBV7-2 and TRBJ2-1, with TRBD2 matching over 11 bases. Trimming at V came to 5 bases and at J to 8 bases, leaving 11 bases not matched to a gene. There are 16 residues in the CDR3. Germline V gene lookup returns CDR1 SGHTA and CDR2 FQGNSA. The CDR3 loop reads CASSTPTSGRGYEQFF. The DNA for the CDR3 is TGTGCCAGCAGCACCCCTACTAGCGGGAGAGGCTATGAGCAGTTCTTC.

V and J are TRBV29-1 and TRBJ1-4; a possible D gene is TRBD1 (6 bases). The V gene's germline CDR1 is SQVTM and CDR2 ANQGSEA. The length of the CDR3 is 17 residues. The germline V and J ends were trimmed by 0 bases and 2 bases, with 16 bases remaining between them. The CDR3 sequence is CSVEDPAMGATNEKLFF. The CDR3 DNA is TGCAGCGTTGAAGATCCGGCAATGGGGGCGACTAATGAAAAACTGTTTTTT.

This clonotype came up once. The chain is built from TRBV3-1 and TRBJ2-3, with D perhaps given as TRBD1 or TRBD2 (5 bases each). The CDR3 is 14 amino acids. Deletions cut 3 bases from V and 5 bases from J, with 12 bases between. CDR1 and CDR2 from the germline V gene are LGHDT and YNNKEL (reference sequence). This CDR3 reads CASSHDRGRDTQYF. The CDR3 DNA reads as TGTGCCAGCAGCCATGACCGGGGACGAGATACGCAGTATTTT.

The gene calls are TRBV4-2 and TRBJ1-2; D not resolved. Trimming left V 0 bases short and J 3 bases short, with 14 bases between. The CDR3 has 16 amino acids. Germline CDR1 and CDR2: LGHNA and YNFKEQ. This CDR3 is CASSQEGGRTHYGYTF. The DNA for the CDR3 is TGTGCCAGCAGCCAAGAGGGTGGACGGACCCACTATGGCTACACCTTC.

V and J are TRBV7-9 and TRBJ1-2, with D possibly TRBD1 on 5 matching bases. V was shortened by 5 bases and J by 8 bases, with 12 bases between the two germline ends. The germline CDR1 and CDR2 sequences are SEHNR and FQNEAQ (reference sequence). This CDR3 is 12 amino acids long. The CDR3 sequence is CASSPSWDGYTF. The CDR3 nucleotides read TGTGCCAGCAGCCCCTCGTGGGACGGCTACACCTTC.

This clonotype came up once. The chain uses TRBV7-9 and TRBJ2-1; 9 bases are shared with TRBD2. Germline loops: CDR1 SEHNR, CDR2 FQNEAQ (reference sequence). V shed 3 bases and J 10 bases; nucleotides not matched to a gene: 13. The length of the CDR3 is 16 residues. CDR3 sequence: CASSLDTGTSFPEQFF. CDR3 in DNA: TGTGCCAGCAGCTTGGACACCGGGACTAGCTTTCCGGAGCAGTTCTTC.